The text below deals with one T cell receptor beta chain. Other DNA sequences in this specimen translate into the identical CDR3. The data stem from a study of cytomegalovirus exposure and HLA in healthy donors. PCR employed 60 Vbeta and 13 Jbeta primers. Generated by immunoSEQ multiplex PCR, the TCRdb table keeps only in-frame clones and is missing some. The table includes 130,000 to 150,000 clones, 68% detected once. Trimming cost V 2 bases and J 5 bases; bases outside gene matches: 4. Germline assignment: CDR1 SGHNT and CDR2 YENEEA. This CDR3 has 15 residues. Sequencing input: PBMCs. The V call is TRBV11-3, the J call TRBJ2-1, with TRBD2 matching 9 bases. The origin of this receptor is a man aged 55 to 69 in good health and CMV-seronegative. CDR3 in DNA: TGTGCCAGCAGCTTATTGGGACTAGCCGACAATGAGCAGTTCTTC. This sequence encodes CASSLLGLADNEQFF.